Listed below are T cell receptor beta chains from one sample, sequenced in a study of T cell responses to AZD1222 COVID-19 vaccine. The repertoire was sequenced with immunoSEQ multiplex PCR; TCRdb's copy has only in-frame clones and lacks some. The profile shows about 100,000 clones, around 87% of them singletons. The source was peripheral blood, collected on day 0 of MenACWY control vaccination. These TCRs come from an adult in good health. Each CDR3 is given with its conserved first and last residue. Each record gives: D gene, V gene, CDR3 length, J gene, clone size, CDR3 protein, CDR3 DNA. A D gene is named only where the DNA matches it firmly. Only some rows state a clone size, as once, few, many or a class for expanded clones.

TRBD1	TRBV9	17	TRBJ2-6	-	CASSAGTGGTGANVLTF	TGTGCCAGCAGCGCCGGGACAGGGGGTACAGGGGCCAACGTCCTGACTTTC
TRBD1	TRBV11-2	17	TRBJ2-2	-	CASSLITGGRDTGELFF	TGTGCCAGCAGCCTCATTACAGGGGGCCGGGACACCGGGGAGCTGTTTTTT
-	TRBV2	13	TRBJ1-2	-	CASSDRVWYGYTF	TGTGCCAGCAGTGACCGGGTCTGGTATGGCTACACCTTC
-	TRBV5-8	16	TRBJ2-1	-	CASSFIASPSYNEQFF	TGTGCCAGCAGCTTTATAGCGTCGCCTTCCTACAATGAGCAGTTCTTC
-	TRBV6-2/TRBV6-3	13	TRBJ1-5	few	CASSQDRNQPQHF	TGTGCCAGCAGTCAGGACCGTAATCAGCCCCAGCATTTT
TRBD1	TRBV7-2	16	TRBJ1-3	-	CASSLGQVFSGNTIYF	TGTGCCAGCAGCCTAGGACAGGTCTTTTCTGGAAACACCATATATTTT
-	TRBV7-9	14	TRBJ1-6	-	CASSPQPYNSPLHF	TGTGCCAGCAGCCCACAACCCTATAATTCACCCCTCCACTTT
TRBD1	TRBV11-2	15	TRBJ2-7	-	CASSRRDRGQYEQYF	TGTGCCAGCAGCCGCCGGGACAGGGGGCAGTACGAGCAGTACTTC
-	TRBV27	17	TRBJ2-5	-	CASSGLRDTLARETQYF	TGTGCCAGCAGTGGCCTTCGGGACACCCTGGCGCGAGAGACCCAGTACTTC
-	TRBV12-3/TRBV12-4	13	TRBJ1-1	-	CASSPGGNTEAFF	TGTGCCAGCAGTCCGGGAGGAAACACTGAAGCTTTCTTT
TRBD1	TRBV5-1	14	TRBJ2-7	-	CASSPIQGYGEQYF	TGCGCCAGCAGCCCGATACAGGGGTACGGCGAGCAGTACTTC
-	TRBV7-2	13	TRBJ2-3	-	CASSQGGPDTQYF	TGTGCCAGCAGCCAGGGGGGTCCAGATACGCAGTATTTT
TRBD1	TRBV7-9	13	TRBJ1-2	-	CASSRTGVYGYTF	TGTGCCAGCAGCCGTACAGGGGTCTATGGCTACACCTTC
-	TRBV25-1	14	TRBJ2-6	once	CASRRGAGANVLTF	TGTGCCAGCAGGAGGGGTGCTGGGGCCAACGTCCTGACTTTC
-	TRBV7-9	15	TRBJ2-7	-	CASSLEQGVAYEQYF	TGTGCCAGCAGCTTAGAACAGGGTGTGGCCTACGAGCAGTACTTC
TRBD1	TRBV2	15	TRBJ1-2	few	CASSPPGQGAYGYTF	TGTGCCAGCAGCCCTCCGGGACAGGGGGCGTATGGCTACACCTTC